This entry concerns a single TCR beta chain. Its target is not known. V lost 1 base and J 5 bases, leaving 5 bases between the germline ends. This CDR3 has 12 amino acids. CDR1 and CDR2 (germline): ENHRY, SYGVKD. This specimen comes from a study of blood T cells in healthy people across ages. Whole-study findings and limits: Naive T cell percentage showed a strong correlation with the diversity of TCR beta.

Caucasian individuals from Russia who were healthy and aged roughly 6 to 90 acted as donors. A sample-barcoded 5' primer and a J-beta primer mix were used in a second PCR of roughly 6 to 11 cycles. TCRdb redid the calling of the 5' RACE reads with MiXCR, one entry per CDR3 protein. The sample contains 1.6 million or so distinct CDR3 sequences, about 31% of which appear only once. This TCR derives from a woman under 40 in good health. The source material was blood. The rearrangement joins TRBV10-3 to TRBJ1-1; D gene ambiguous. CDR3 bases: TGTGCCATCAGTGAGTTCCCGACTGAAGCTTTCTTT. The encoded protein is CAISEFPTEAFF.